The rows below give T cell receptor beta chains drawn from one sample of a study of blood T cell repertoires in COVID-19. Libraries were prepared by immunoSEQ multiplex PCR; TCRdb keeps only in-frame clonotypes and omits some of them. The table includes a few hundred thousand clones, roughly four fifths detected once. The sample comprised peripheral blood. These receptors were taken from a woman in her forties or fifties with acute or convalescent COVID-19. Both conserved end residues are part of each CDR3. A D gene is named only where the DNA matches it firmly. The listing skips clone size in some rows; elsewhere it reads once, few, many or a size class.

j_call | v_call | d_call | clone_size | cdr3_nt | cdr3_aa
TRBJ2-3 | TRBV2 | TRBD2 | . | TGTGCCAGCAGCGGGACTAGCGGCACAGATACGCAGTATTTT | CASSGTSGTDTQYF
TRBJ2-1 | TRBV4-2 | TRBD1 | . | TGTGCCAGCAGCCCCCGACAGGGGTCCTACAATGAGCAGTTCTTC | CASSPRQGSYNEQFF
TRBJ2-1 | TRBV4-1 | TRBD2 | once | TGCGCCAGCAGCCAAGTGACTAGCGGGAGTGTCTACAATGAGCAGTTCTTC | CASSQVTSGSVYNEQFF
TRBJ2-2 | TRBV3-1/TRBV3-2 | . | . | TGTGCCAGCAGCCTCGCAGGAGGCACCGGGGAGCTGTTTTTT | CASSLAGGTGELFF
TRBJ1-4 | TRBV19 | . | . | TGTGCCAGTTCCGGGACAAGCAATGAAAAACTGTTTTTT | CASSGTSNEKLFF
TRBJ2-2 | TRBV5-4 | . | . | TGTGCCAGCAGCTTGGCTGGGAGAGCGAACACCGGGGAGCTGTTTTTT | CASSLAGRANTGELFF
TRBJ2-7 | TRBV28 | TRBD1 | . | TGTGCCAGCAACGCACAGGGGGTGGCCTACGAGCAGTACTTC | CASNAQGVAYEQYF
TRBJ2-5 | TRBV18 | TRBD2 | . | TGTGCCAGCTCACCAGAGGGACTAGCGCAAGAGACCCAGTACTTC | CASSPEGLAQETQYF
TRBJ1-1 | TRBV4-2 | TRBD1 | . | TGTGCCAGCAGCCAAGTCACAGGGGCCAGGACTGAAGCTTTCTTT | CASSQVTGARTEAFF
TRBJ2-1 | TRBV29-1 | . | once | TGCAGCGTTGATCAGGTCGAGCGGACCTTCTACAATGAGCAGTTCTTC | CSVDQVERTFYNEQFF
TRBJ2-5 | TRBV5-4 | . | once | TGTGCCAGCAGCTCCGGAAGGGGCTACGGGGAGACCCAGTACTTC | CASSSGRGYGETQYF
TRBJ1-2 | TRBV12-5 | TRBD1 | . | TGTGCTAGTGGGCAAACAGGGGTGGATGGCTACACCTTC | CASGQTGVDGYTF
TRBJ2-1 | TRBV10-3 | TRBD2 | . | TGTGCCATCACCGACATAATAGCGGGGACCTACAATGAGCAGTTCTTC | CAITDIIAGTYNEQFF
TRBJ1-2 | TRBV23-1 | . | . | TGCGCCAGCAGTCAATCGAACAGGAACTATGGCTACACCTTC | CASSQSNRNYGYTF
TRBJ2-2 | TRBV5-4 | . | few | TGTGCCAGCAGAGACGGGGGATTGGGCACCGGGGAGCTGTTTTTT | CASRDGGLGTGELFF
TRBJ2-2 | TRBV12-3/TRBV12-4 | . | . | TGTGCCAGCAGCGGTGTCGGGGAGCTGTTTTTT | CASSGVGELFF
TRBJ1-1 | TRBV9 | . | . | TGTGCCAGCAGCGTCCACGGAGGCGGCACTGAAGCTTTCTTT | CASSVHGGGTEAFF
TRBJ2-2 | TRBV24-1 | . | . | TGTGCCACCAACAGGGGGGGAACCGGGGAGCTGTTTTTT | CATNRGGTGELFF
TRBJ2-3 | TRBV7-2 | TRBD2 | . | TGTGCCAGCAGCTTGCTAGCGGGAGGGACCGCAGATACGCAGTATTTT | CASSLLAGGTADTQYF
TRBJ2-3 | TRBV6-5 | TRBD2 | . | TGTGCCAGCAGTCCTAGCGGGGGGGCCACAGATACGCAGTATTTT | CASSPSGGATDTQYF
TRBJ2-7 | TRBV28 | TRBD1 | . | TGTGCCAGCAGGACCCTAGGACAGGGGCCAATCTACGAGCAGTACTTC | CASRTLGQGPIYEQYF
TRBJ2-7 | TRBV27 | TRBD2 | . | TGTGCCAGCAGTTTAGAAGGTGGGACTAGCGGCTACGAGCAGTACTTC | CASSLEGGTSGYEQYF
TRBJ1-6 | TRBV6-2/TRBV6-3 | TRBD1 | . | TGTGCCAGCAGTCGCCGGGACAGGGTACTCTCGGGCCTCCACTTT | CASSRRDRVLSGLHF
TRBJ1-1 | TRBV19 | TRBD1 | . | TGTGCCAGTTATACCCCGACAGGGTTAAACACTGAAGCTTTCTTT | CASYTPTGLNTEAFF
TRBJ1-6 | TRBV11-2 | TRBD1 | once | TGTGCCAGCAGCTTAGTCCATACAGGGGATTCACCCCTCCACTTT | CASSLVHTGDSPLHF
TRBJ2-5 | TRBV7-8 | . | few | TGTGCCAGCAGGGGGGGGGCCTCGGGGCAGGAGACCCAGTACTTC | CASRGGASGQETQYF
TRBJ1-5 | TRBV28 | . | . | TGTGCCAGCAGTTACAGGATCCAGCCCCAGCATTTT | CASSYRIQPQHF
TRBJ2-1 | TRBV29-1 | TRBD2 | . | TGCAGCTCAAGACTAGCGGGAGAGGGTGAGCAGTTCTTC | CSSRLAGEGEQFF
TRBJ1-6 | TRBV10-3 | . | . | TGTGCCATCAGTGCAGGGGAGTCACCCCTCCACTTT | CAISAGESPLHF
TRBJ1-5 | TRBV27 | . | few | TGTGCCAGCAGTCCAGAGGGACAAAAATCTTATAGCAATCAGCCCCAGCATTTT | CASSPEGQKSYSNQPQHF
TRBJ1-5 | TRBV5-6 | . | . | TGTGCCAGCAGCACGTCCGGACTGGATCAGCCCCAGCATTTT | CASSTSGLDQPQHF
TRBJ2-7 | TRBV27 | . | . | TGTGCCAGCAGTGTGGCGTGGAGTCTAATGGCCTACGAGCAGTACTTC | CASSVAWSLMAYEQYF
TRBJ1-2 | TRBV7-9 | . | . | TGCAGTGCCAGGGTTAACTATGGCTACACCTTC | CSARVNYGYTF
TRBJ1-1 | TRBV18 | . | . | TGTGCCAGCTCACCAAGCGGGACGAACACTGAAGCTTTCTTT | CASSPSGTNTEAFF
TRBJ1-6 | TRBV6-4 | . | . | TGTGCCAGCAGTGACTCTCCCAGACTTAATTCACCCCTCCACTTT | CASSDSPRLNSPLHF
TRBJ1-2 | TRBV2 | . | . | TGTGCCAGCAGTAGAGGGTTGGTTGGCTACACCTTC | CASSRGLVGYTF
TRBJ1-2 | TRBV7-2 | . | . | TGTGCCAGCAGCAAAGCCCAAGCTAACTATGGCTACACCTTC | CASSKAQANYGYTF
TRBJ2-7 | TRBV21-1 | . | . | TGTGCCAGCAGCAAACGCGGGAACGAGCAGTACTTC | CASSKRGNEQYF
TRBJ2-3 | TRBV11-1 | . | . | TGTGCCAGCAGCTTCTACGTGGAGGGGCGCACAGATACGCAGTATTTT | CASSFYVEGRTDTQYF
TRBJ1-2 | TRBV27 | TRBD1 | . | TGTGCCAGCAGTTTAGGGACAGGGGGAAAAGGCGGCTACACCTTC | CASSLGTGGKGGYTF
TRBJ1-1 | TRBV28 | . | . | TGTGCCAGCCTTAAGGGAGGAGACACTGAAGCTTTCTTT | CASLKGGDTEAFF
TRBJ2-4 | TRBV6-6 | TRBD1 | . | TGTGCCAGCATAAGAGGGACAGGGAGTGACATTCAGTACTTC | CASIRGTGSDIQYF
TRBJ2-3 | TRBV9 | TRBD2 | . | TGTGCCAGCAGCGTAGTAGAGCGGGGGGGCCCAAATACGCAGTATTTT | CASSVVERGGPNTQYF
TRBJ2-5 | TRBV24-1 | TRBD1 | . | TGTGCCACCAGTGAAGGGGACAGGCCCGGATACGAAGAGACCCAGTACTTC | CATSEGDRPGYEETQYF
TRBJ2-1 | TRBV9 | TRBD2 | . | TGTGCCAGCAGCAAGACTAGCGGGGAATACAATGAGCAGTTCTTC | CASSKTSGEYNEQFF
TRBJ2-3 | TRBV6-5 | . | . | TGTGCCAGCAGTCGCGCTCGGGGGATTGCAGATACGCAGTATTTT | CASSRARGIADTQYF
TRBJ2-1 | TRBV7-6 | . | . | TGTGCCAGCAGCTCCCTCGTTAAGCTAGCCAGCTACAATGAGCAGTTCTTC | CASSSLVKLASYNEQFF